The rows below give T cell receptor beta chains drawn from one sample of a study of T-cell memory formation after mild COVID-19. TCRdb redid the calling of the 5' RACE reads with MiXCR, one entry per CDR3 protein. In the table there are fewer than 600,000 distinct CDR3 sequences, about a fifth of which are singletons. The material sequenced was PBMCs or a T cell subset sorted from them (not recorded which). The receptors here all came from an adult woman who had mild COVID-19 (a few samples of this study predate the infection). Cell type and time point are not known. CDR3s include the opening cysteine and the closing phenylalanine or tryptophan. The D gene is left open where the match is weak. Size values are once, few and many counts, or a class for expanded clones, and some rows have none.

abundance: -
d_gene: -
v_gene: TRBV30
j_gene: TRBJ2-2
CDR3aa: CAWLGESLNTGELFF
CDR3nt: TGTGCCTGGCTAGGAGAATCACTGAACACCGGGGAGCTGTTTTTT

abundance: few
d_gene: -
v_gene: TRBV7-2
j_gene: TRBJ2-3
CDR3aa: CASSLGWGGDTDTQYF
CDR3nt: TGTGCCAGCAGCTTAGGTTGGGGCGGAGACACAGATACGCAGTATTTT

abundance: few
d_gene: TRBD2
v_gene: TRBV12-3/TRBV12-4
j_gene: TRBJ2-2
CDR3aa: CASSLASGRVGGELFF
CDR3nt: TGTGCCAGCAGTTTGGCTAGCGGGAGGGTTGGCGGGGAGCTGTTTTTT

abundance: -
d_gene: TRBD1
v_gene: TRBV5-6
j_gene: TRBJ1-2
CDR3aa: CASNGQGARYGYTF
CDR3nt: TGTGCCAGTAACGGGCAGGGGGCTAGATATGGCTACACCTTC

abundance: -
d_gene: -
v_gene: TRBV28
j_gene: TRBJ2-7
CDR3aa: CASSLGYGQYF
CDR3nt: TGTGCCAGCAGTTTAGGGTATGGGCAGTACTTC

abundance: -
d_gene: -
v_gene: TRBV12-3/TRBV12-4
j_gene: TRBJ1-2
CDR3aa: CASSLALGHYGYTF
CDR3nt: TGTGCCAGCAGTTTAGCGCTCGGTCACTATGGCTACACCTTC

abundance: -
d_gene: -
v_gene: TRBV7-2
j_gene: TRBJ2-7
CDR3aa: CASNQPFNGTEYEQYF
CDR3nt: TGTGCCAGCAACCAACCGTTTAACGGGACTGAATACGAGCAGTACTTC

abundance: -
d_gene: TRBD1
v_gene: TRBV4-2
j_gene: TRBJ2-5
CDR3aa: CASSPAGTGASSQETQYF
CDR3nt: TGTGCCAGCAGCCCCGCAGGGACAGGGGCCTCCTCCCAAGAGACCCAGTACTTC

abundance: few
d_gene: -
v_gene: TRBV5-6
j_gene: TRBJ2-3
CDR3aa: CASSLTDGNRVDTQYF
CDR3nt: TGTGCCAGCAGCTTGACGGACGGGAACCGAGTAGATACGCAGTATTTT

abundance: -
d_gene: -
v_gene: TRBV9
j_gene: TRBJ2-7
CDR3aa: CASSPTPVSYEQYF
CDR3nt: TGTGCCAGCAGCCCGACGCCTGTCTCCTACGAGCAGTACTTC

abundance: -
d_gene: -
v_gene: TRBV5-1
j_gene: TRBJ2-1
CDR3aa: CASRGLLYNEQFF
CDR3nt: TGCGCCAGCAGGGGACTTCTCTACAATGAGCAGTTCTTC

abundance: few
d_gene: -
v_gene: TRBV20-1
j_gene: TRBJ2-1
CDR3aa: CSARNSDPYNEQFF
CDR3nt: TGCAGTGCTAGGAATAGCGACCCCTACAATGAGCAGTTCTTC

abundance: -
d_gene: TRBD2
v_gene: TRBV10-3
j_gene: TRBJ2-3
CDR3aa: CAISSTSGRAETQYF
CDR3nt: TGTGCCATCAGTTCGACTAGCGGGAGGGCCGAGACGCAGTATTTT

abundance: -
d_gene: TRBD1
v_gene: TRBV20-1
j_gene: TRBJ1-2
CDR3aa: CSATGQGAEYYGYTF
CDR3nt: TGCAGTGCCACGGGACAGGGGGCAGAATACTATGGCTACACCTTC

abundance: few
d_gene: -
v_gene: TRBV20-1
j_gene: TRBJ2-7
CDR3aa: CSATLPGYEQYF
CDR3nt: TGCAGTGCTACCCTGCCGGGCTACGAGCAGTACTTC

abundance: few
d_gene: -
v_gene: TRBV12-3/TRBV12-4
j_gene: TRBJ2-5
CDR3aa: CASGTRGRQETQYF
CDR3nt: TGTGCCAGCGGAACTCGGGGTAGGCAAGAGACCCAGTACTTC

abundance: -
d_gene: TRBD2
v_gene: TRBV4-1
j_gene: TRBJ2-7
CDR3aa: CASSPLGLAGTYEQYF
CDR3nt: TGCGCCAGCAGCCCTCTAGGTCTAGCGGGAACCTACGAGCAGTACTTC

abundance: -
d_gene: -
v_gene: TRBV20-1
j_gene: TRBJ2-3
CDR3aa: CSARDLGRGPDTQYF
CDR3nt: TGCAGTGCTAGAGATCTGGGACGAGGTCCAGATACGCAGTATTTT

abundance: -
d_gene: -
v_gene: TRBV2
j_gene: TRBJ2-7
CDR3aa: CASSDLFSPYEQYF
CDR3nt: TGTGCCAGCAGTGATTTGTTTAGCCCCTACGAGCAGTACTTC

abundance: -
d_gene: -
v_gene: TRBV3-1
j_gene: TRBJ1-1
CDR3aa: CASSQDRGWTEAFF
CDR3nt: TGTGCCAGCAGCCAAGATAGGGGCTGGACTGAAGCTTTCTTT

abundance: -
d_gene: -
v_gene: TRBV7-9
j_gene: TRBJ2-2
CDR3aa: CASSDGGSGELFF
CDR3nt: TGTGCCAGCAGCGACGGCGGGTCCGGGGAGCTGTTTTTT

abundance: -
d_gene: TRBD2
v_gene: TRBV4-1
j_gene: TRBJ2-7
CDR3aa: CASSHGLAGGPGSEQYF
CDR3nt: TGCGCCAGCAGCCACGGACTAGCGGGGGGGCCTGGGAGCGAGCAGTACTTC

abundance: -
d_gene: -
v_gene: TRBV12-3/TRBV12-4
j_gene: TRBJ2-1
CDR3aa: CASSRGAVYEQFF
CDR3nt: TGTGCCAGCAGCCGGGGGGCCGTGTATGAGCAGTTCTTC

abundance: few
d_gene: -
v_gene: TRBV20-1
j_gene: TRBJ1-2
CDR3aa: CSAPGGEGIYGYTF
CDR3nt: TGCAGTGCCCCGGGTGGGGAGGGAATCTATGGCTACACCTTC

abundance: -
d_gene: -
v_gene: TRBV6-1
j_gene: TRBJ1-1
CDR3aa: CASSDGTGTEAFF
CDR3nt: TGTGCCAGCAGTGATGGGACTGGCACTGAAGCTTTCTTT

abundance: -
d_gene: TRBD2
v_gene: TRBV10-3
j_gene: TRBJ2-1
CDR3aa: CAISTSGGGNEQFF
CDR3nt: TGTGCCATCAGTACTAGCGGGGGGGGCAATGAGCAGTTCTTC

abundance: few
d_gene: -
v_gene: TRBV30
j_gene: TRBJ2-7
CDR3aa: CAWSVTRATQYF
CDR3nt: TGTGCCTGGAGTGTTACCAGGGCCACACAGTACTTC

abundance: -
d_gene: -
v_gene: TRBV5-8
j_gene: TRBJ1-1
CDR3aa: CASTGMMNTEAFF
CDR3nt: TGTGCCAGCACGGGGATGATGAACACTGAAGCTTTCTTT

abundance: -
d_gene: -
v_gene: TRBV18
j_gene: TRBJ1-3
CDR3aa: CASSPADVSGNTIYF
CDR3nt: TGTGCCAGCTCACCGGCCGACGTCTCTGGAAACACCATATATTTT

abundance: few
d_gene: TRBD2
v_gene: TRBV5-1
j_gene: TRBJ2-2
CDR3aa: CASSLTSGSGKTGELFF
CDR3nt: TGCGCCAGCAGCTTGACTAGCGGGAGTGGTAAAACCGGGGAGCTGTTTTTT

abundance: -
d_gene: -
v_gene: TRBV18
j_gene: TRBJ2-7
CDR3aa: CASSPPRTYSSYEQYF
CDR3nt: TGTGCCAGCTCACCACCACGAACTTACAGCTCCTACGAGCAGTACTTC

abundance: -
d_gene: -
v_gene: TRBV4-1
j_gene: TRBJ1-1
CDR3aa: CASSHRQMQNTEAFF
CDR3nt: TGCGCCAGCAGCCATAGACAGATGCAGAACACTGAAGCTTTCTTT

abundance: -
d_gene: TRBD1
v_gene: TRBV15
j_gene: TRBJ2-7
CDR3aa: CATSRDPGGMDEQYF
CDR3nt: TGTGCCACCAGCAGAGATCCAGGGGGCATGGACGAGCAGTACTTC

abundance: many
d_gene: TRBD2
v_gene: TRBV20-1
j_gene: TRBJ2-1
CDR3aa: CSVKSGTSGRRGSYNEQFF
CDR3nt: TGCAGTGTCAAATCCGGGACTAGCGGGAGAAGGGGCTCCTACAATGAGCAGTTCTTC

abundance: -
d_gene: TRBD1
v_gene: TRBV7-8
j_gene: TRBJ1-6
CDR3aa: CASSLRDSPNSPLHF
CDR3nt: TGTGCCAGCAGCTTAAGGGACAGCCCGAATTCACCCCTCCACTTT

abundance: -
d_gene: TRBD1
v_gene: TRBV20-1
j_gene: TRBJ1-1
CDR3aa: CSAPGTGEAFF
CDR3nt: TGCAGTGCGCCTGGGACAGGAGAAGCTTTCTTT

abundance: few
d_gene: TRBD2
v_gene: TRBV12-5
j_gene: TRBJ2-2
CDR3aa: CASGSIGAGVETGELFF
CDR3nt: TGTGCTAGTGGTTCAATTGGAGCGGGAGTCGAGACCGGGGAGCTGTTTTTT

abundance: few
d_gene: -
v_gene: TRBV5-6
j_gene: TRBJ2-3
CDR3aa: CASSSSRLGTDTQYF
CDR3nt: TGTGCCAGCAGCTCCTCCCGCCTTGGCACAGATACGCAGTATTTT

abundance: many
d_gene: -
v_gene: TRBV18
j_gene: TRBJ1-2
CDR3aa: CASSPWDYGYTF
CDR3nt: TGTGCCAGCTCACCATGGGACTATGGCTACACCTTC

abundance: -
d_gene: TRBD2
v_gene: TRBV6-6
j_gene: TRBJ2-7
CDR3aa: CASSLREGPRIYEQYF
CDR3nt: TGTGCCAGCAGCCTACGGGAGGGCCCCCGTATATACGAGCAGTACTTC

abundance: -
d_gene: TRBD1
v_gene: TRBV19
j_gene: TRBJ1-2
CDR3aa: CASMDRDRGLIYGYTF
CDR3nt: TGTGCCAGTATGGACCGCGACAGGGGGCTTATCTATGGCTACACCTTC

abundance: few
d_gene: TRBD1
v_gene: TRBV24-1
j_gene: TRBJ1-2
CDR3aa: CATSSPGGYGYTF
CDR3nt: TGTGCCACCAGTTCTCCAGGGGGCTATGGCTACACCTTC

abundance: few
d_gene: -
v_gene: TRBV7-6
j_gene: TRBJ2-7
CDR3aa: CASSQLGGRVSYEQYF
CDR3nt: TGTGCCAGCAGCCAACTCGGAGGACGCGTCTCCTACGAGCAGTACTTC

abundance: -
d_gene: -
v_gene: TRBV2
j_gene: TRBJ1-1
CDR3aa: CASSEVPYTEAFF
CDR3nt: TGTGCCAGCAGTGAAGTCCCTTACACTGAAGCTTTCTTT

abundance: -
d_gene: TRBD2
v_gene: TRBV4-1
j_gene: TRBJ2-3
CDR3aa: CASSQPGVAGGPDTQYF
CDR3nt: TGCGCCAGCAGCCAACCCGGAGTAGCGGGGGGGCCAGATACGCAGTATTTT

abundance: -
d_gene: -
v_gene: TRBV11-2
j_gene: TRBJ1-6
CDR3aa: CASSPGHITGSYNSPLHF
CDR3nt: TGTGCCAGCAGCCCGGGACACATTACAGGCTCCTATAATTCACCCCTCCACTTT

abundance: few
d_gene: -
v_gene: TRBV24-1
j_gene: TRBJ2-1
CDR3aa: CATSGTQRAYNEQFF
CDR3nt: TGTGCCACCAGCGGGACACAAAGGGCCTACAATGAGCAGTTCTTC

abundance: -
d_gene: TRBD1
v_gene: TRBV20-1
j_gene: TRBJ2-5
CDR3aa: CSARTGGFETQYF
CDR3nt: TGCAGTGCTCGTACAGGGGGCTTCGAGACCCAGTACTTC

abundance: -
d_gene: -
v_gene: TRBV20-1
j_gene: TRBJ1-2
CDR3aa: CRGSNYGYTF
CDR3nt: TGTAGAGGTTCTAACTATGGCTACACCTTC

abundance: many
d_gene: -
v_gene: TRBV14
j_gene: TRBJ2-7
CDR3aa: CASSQQTVTYEQYF
CDR3nt: TGTGCCAGCAGCCAACAGACAGTTACCTACGAGCAGTACTTC